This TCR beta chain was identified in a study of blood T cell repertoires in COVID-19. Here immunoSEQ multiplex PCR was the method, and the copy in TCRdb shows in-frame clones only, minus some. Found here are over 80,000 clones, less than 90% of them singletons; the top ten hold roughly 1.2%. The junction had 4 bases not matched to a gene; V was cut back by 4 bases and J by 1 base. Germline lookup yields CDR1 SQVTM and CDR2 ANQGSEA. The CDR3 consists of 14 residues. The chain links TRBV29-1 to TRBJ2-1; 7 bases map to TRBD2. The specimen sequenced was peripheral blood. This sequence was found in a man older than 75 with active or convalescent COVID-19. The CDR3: CSVVAGVSYNEQFF. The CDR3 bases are TGCAGCGTTGTCGCGGGAGTGTCCTACAATGAGCAGTTCTTC.